These T cell receptor beta chains were read from a single sample in a study of OX40 agonist ivuxolimab in advanced cancers. TCRdb's copy holds only in-frame clones and misses some; the assay was immunoSEQ multiplex PCR. The table includes over 95,000 clones, roughly 95% detected once. The sequencing here drew on CD4+ or CD8+ T cells sorted from blood, taken in a trial of the OX40 agonist ivuxolimab. These TCRs come from an adult with an advanced solid tumor such as melanoma, head and neck, liver or kidney cancer. Both conserved end residues are part of each CDR3. D genes are given only for firm matches. Some rows have no size entry. The others give once, few or many, or a class for an expanded clone.

>.|.|TRBJ2-7|TRBV5-6
CASSQRQSYEQYF
TGTGCCAGCAGCCAGCGACAGTCCTACGAGCAGTACTTC
>TRBD1|.|TRBJ2-3|TRBV4-2
CTSSQEWSDRGQEADTQYF
TGTACCAGCAGCCAAGAGTGGTCGGACAGGGGCCAAGAGGCAGATACGCAGTATTTT
>.|.|TRBJ2-3|TRBV6-6
CASSYEASSTDTQYF
TGTGCCAGCAGTTACGAGGCGTCTAGCACAGATACGCAGTATTTT
>.|.|TRBJ2-5|TRBV28
CASSSISPRTDQETQYF
TGTGCCAGCAGTTCAATATCCCCCCGGACAGATCAAGAGACCCAGTACTTC
>.|.|TRBJ2-1|TRBV19
CASSWTDYNEQFF
TGTGCCAGTAGTTGGACTGACTACAATGAGCAGTTCTTC
>.|.|TRBJ1-4|TRBV9
CASSVGGSEGPNEKLFF
TGTGCCAGCAGCGTAGGGGGCTCCGAGGGGCCTAATGAAAAACTGTTTTTT
>TRBD1|.|TRBJ2-1|TRBV28
CASSLGQGADQFF
TGTGCCAGCAGTTTAGGACAGGGGGCGGATCAGTTCTTC
>.|.|TRBJ2-2|TRBV4-1
CASSQMMGELFF
TGCGCCAGCAGCCAAATGATGGGGGAGCTGTTTTTT
>.|.|TRBJ2-1|TRBV12-5
CASGPPDGYNEQFF
TGTGCTAGTGGTCCGCCGGACGGTTACAATGAGCAGTTCTTC
>.|.|TRBJ2-7|TRBV27
CASSLGSGYEQYF
TGTGCCAGCAGTTTAGGGAGTGGCTACGAGCAGTACTTC
>TRBD1|.|TRBJ2-7|TRBV7-8
CASSQDRSYEQYF
TGTGCCAGCAGCCAGGACAGGTCTTACGAGCAGTACTTC
>TRBD1|.|TRBJ2-7|TRBV19
CASSIDWNRGAEQYF
TGTGCCAGTAGTATAGATTGGAACAGGGGAGCCGAGCAGTACTTC
>.|.|TRBJ2-7|TRBV28
CASSTYGENTYEQYF
TGTGCCAGCAGCACGTATGGGGAAAATACCTACGAGCAGTACTTC
>.|.|TRBJ1-1|TRBV5-6
CASSLLSYMNTEAFF
TGTGCCAGCAGCCTCCTGTCTTACATGAACACTGAAGCTTTCTTT
>.|.|TRBJ2-3|TRBV7-7
CASSSSPPDTQYF
TGTGCCAGCAGCTCCTCCCCGCCAGATACGCAGTATTTT
>TRBD2|.|TRBJ2-3|TRBV4-1
CASSHGTSGSADTQYF
TGCGCCAGCAGCCATGGGACTAGCGGGAGTGCAGATACGCAGTATTTT
>.|.|TRBJ1-3|TRBV11-2
CASSLGQAGNTIYF
TGTGCCAGCAGCTTAGGGCAGGCCGGAAACACCATATATTTT
>.|.|TRBJ1-2|TRBV7-3
CASSLNTAYGYTF
TGTGCCAGCAGCTTAAACACGGCCTATGGCTACACCTTC
>.|.|TRBJ2-1|TRBV28
CASSLGGPGNEQFF
TGTGCCAGCAGTTTAGGGGGTCCCGGGAATGAGCAGTTCTTC
>TRBD1|.|TRBJ1-1|TRBV5-1
CASSLFGTGVDTEAFF
TGCGCCAGCAGCTTGTTCGGGACAGGGGTCGATACTGAAGCTTTCTTT
>.|.|TRBJ2-7|TRBV28
CASSLGPGYEQYF
TGTGCCAGCAGTTTAGGGCCAGGCTACGAGCAGTACTTC
>TRBD2|.|TRBJ2-3|TRBV27
CASSLLTPGLAGEDTQYF
TGTGCCAGCAGCTTACTGACCCCGGGACTAGCGGGAGAAGATACGCAGTATTTT
>.|.|TRBJ1-5|TRBV18
CATLSTGPSQPQHF
TGTGCCACCTTATCTACGGGGCCCTCTCAGCCCCAGCATTTT
>.|.|TRBJ1-4|TRBV11-2
CASRPSAGEKLFF
TGTGCCAGCAGACCCTCGGCCGGTGAAAAACTGTTTTTT
>.|once|TRBJ1-2|TRBV29-1
CSVEDPDRRGLYGYTF
TGCAGCGTTGAAGATCCGGATAGGCGGGGCCTCTATGGCTACACCTTC
>.|.|TRBJ2-7|TRBV5-1
CASSLLPPEQYF
TGCGCCAGCAGCTTGCTCCCCCCCGAGCAGTACTTC
>.|.|TRBJ2-7|TRBV7-2
CASSAILGYEQYF
TGTGCCAGCAGCGCGATTCTGGGGTACGAGCAGTACTTC
>TRBD1|.|TRBJ1-2|TRBV7-6
CASSLEGVGGDYGYTF
TGTGCCAGCAGCTTAGAGGGGGTAGGGGGCGATTATGGCTACACCTTC
>TRBD2|.|TRBJ2-3|TRBV11-2
CASSLGTSGIRDTQYF
TGTGCCAGCAGCCTCGGGACTAGCGGGATCCGAGATACGCAGTATTTT
>.|.|TRBJ2-5|TRBV28
CASSLGDIDQETQYF
TGTGCCAGCAGTTTGGGCGACATAGACCAAGAGACCCAGTACTTC
>TRBD2|.|TRBJ2-5|TRBV6-5
CASIPSGWETQYF
TGTGCCAGCATCCCTAGCGGGTGGGAGACCCAGTACTTC